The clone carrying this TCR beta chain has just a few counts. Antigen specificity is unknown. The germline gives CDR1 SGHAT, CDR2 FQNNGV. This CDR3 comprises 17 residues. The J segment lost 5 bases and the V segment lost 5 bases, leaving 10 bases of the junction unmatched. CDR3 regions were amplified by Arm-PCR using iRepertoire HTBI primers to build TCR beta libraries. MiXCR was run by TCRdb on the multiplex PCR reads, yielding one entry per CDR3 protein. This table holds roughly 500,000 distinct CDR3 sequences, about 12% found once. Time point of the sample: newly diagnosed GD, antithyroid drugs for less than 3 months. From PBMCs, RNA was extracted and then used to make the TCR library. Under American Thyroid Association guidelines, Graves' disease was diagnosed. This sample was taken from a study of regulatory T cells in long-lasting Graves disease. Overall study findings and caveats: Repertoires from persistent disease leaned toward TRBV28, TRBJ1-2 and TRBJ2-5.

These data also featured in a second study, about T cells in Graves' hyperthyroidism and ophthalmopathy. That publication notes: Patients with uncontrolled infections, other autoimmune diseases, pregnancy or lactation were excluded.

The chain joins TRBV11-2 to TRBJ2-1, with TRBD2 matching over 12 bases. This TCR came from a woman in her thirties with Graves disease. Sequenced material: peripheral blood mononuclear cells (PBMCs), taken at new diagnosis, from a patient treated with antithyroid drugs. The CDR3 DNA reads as TGTGCCAGCAGCGTCGGGACTAGCGGGTATTGGGACAATGAGCAGTTCTTC. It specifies CASSVGTSGYWDNEQFF.